This record looks at one T cell receptor beta chain sequence and its context. Its antigen is unknown. Base qualities are missing; no much larger clone stands one base away. This specimen comes from a study of blood T cell repertoires in COVID-19 (TCRdb year 2020). General notes on the study: Samples covering the acute and convalescent phases of COVID-19 were provided by collaborators in the United States, Italy and Spain. The material from the prospective study consisted of cDNA or gDNA derived from T cells, B-cell-depleted T cells, or PBMCs. Subjects who had been exposed to COVID-19, were actively infected with it, or had recovered from it provided the deeply sampled blood TCRbeta repertoires that made up the dataset. The repertoires were released in a freely available public database intended as a resource for research on the immune response to SARS-CoV-2. Samples came from the ongoing ImmuneRACE study (first 160 participants) plus 1,254 subjects from 6 global collaborators. Nearly every sample came with metadata listing a de-identified subject ID, COVID-19 status, age in years and sex. Where available, HLA class I and class II types were taken from metadata supplied by the sample provider and were not determined by assay-based typing. General findings and caveats noted by the study authors: The quantity of clinical and demographic metadata differed by source and by participant and was supplied without curation.

The collaborating institutions used their own protocols to collect whole blood in K2EDTA tubes. For TCRbeta analysis, collaborator samples were shipped as frozen whole blood, as isolated PBMCs, or as DNA extracted from either sample type. The trim is 4 bases for V and 1 base for J, with a gap of 7 bases between the germline ends. Its CDR3 holds 13 amino acids, cysteine through phenylalanine. Just CDR3 DNA is preserved here, 39 bases in frame from base 1. Reading the germline V gene gives CDR1 SGHTA and CDR2 FQGTGA. TCRbeta CDR3 regions were amplified from genomic DNA by means of the immunoSEQ Assay, a bias-controlled multiplex PCR. In the authors' own workflow: The number of nucleated cells in each sample was estimated by amplification of reference gene primers within the assay. To quantify the absolute abundance of each unique TCRbeta CDR3 rearrangement, sequence reads were collapsed and filtered. For each sample, productive Simpson clonality was calculated as the square root of Simpson's diversity index across productive rearrangements. TCRdb's version of the immuneACCESS table is confined to in-frame rearrangements and falls short of the full clone set. An unresolved V gene accounts for under half of the shortfall where checked; the remainder is of unknown origin. That table supplies the V and J calls and clone size; D and trimming were determined from the DNA. This sample comprises about 48,000 clones, around 85% of them detected only once. The ten largest clones represent less than 3% of the sample.

The receptor was isolated from a woman older than 75 with acute or convalescent COVID-19. This chain joins TRBV7-3 to TRBJ1-1, with the D segment identity uncertain. The sequenced sample was peripheral blood. The CDR3 protein: CASSSRQNTEAFF. The DNA sequence is TGTGCCAGCAGCTCCCGACAGAACACTGAAGCTTTCTTT.